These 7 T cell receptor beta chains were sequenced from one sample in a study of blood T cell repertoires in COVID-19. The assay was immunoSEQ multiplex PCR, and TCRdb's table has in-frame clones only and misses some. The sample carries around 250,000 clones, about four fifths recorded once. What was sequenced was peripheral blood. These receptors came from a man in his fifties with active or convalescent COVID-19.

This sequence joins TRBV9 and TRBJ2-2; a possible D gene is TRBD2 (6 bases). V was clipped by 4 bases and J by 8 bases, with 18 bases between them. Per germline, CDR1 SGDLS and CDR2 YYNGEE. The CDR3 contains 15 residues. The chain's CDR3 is CASSSSGGVLGELFF. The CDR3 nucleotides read TGTGCCAGCAGCTCCTCCGGGGGAGTGTTGGGGGAGCTGTTTTTT. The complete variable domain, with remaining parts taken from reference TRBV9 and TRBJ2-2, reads DSGVTQTPKHLITATGQRVTLRCSPRSGDLSVYWYQQSLDQGLQFLIQYYNGEERAKGNILERFSAQQFPDLHSELNLSSLELGDSALYFCASSSSGGVLGELFFGEGSRLTVL.

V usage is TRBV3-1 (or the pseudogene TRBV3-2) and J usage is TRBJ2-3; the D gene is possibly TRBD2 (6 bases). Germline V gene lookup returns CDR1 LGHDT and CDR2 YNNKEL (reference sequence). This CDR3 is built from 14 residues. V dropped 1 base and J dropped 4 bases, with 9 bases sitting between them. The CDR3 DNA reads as TGTGCCAGCAGCCAAGTCCCGGGGGCAGATACGCAGTATTTT. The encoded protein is CASSQVPGADTQYF.

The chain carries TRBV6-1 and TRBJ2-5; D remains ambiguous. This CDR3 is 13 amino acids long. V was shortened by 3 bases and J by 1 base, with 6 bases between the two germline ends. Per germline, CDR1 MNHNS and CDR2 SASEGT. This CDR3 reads CASSDNIQETQYF. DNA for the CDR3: TGTGCCAGCAGTGATAACATCCAAGAGACCCAGTACTTC.

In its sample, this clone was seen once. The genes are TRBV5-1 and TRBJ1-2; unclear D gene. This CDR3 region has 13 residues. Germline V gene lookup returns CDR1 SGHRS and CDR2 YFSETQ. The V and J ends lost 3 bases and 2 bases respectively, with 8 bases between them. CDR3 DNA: TGCGCCAGCAGCTACGGGATAAACTATGGCTACACCTTC. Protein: CASSYGINYGYTF.

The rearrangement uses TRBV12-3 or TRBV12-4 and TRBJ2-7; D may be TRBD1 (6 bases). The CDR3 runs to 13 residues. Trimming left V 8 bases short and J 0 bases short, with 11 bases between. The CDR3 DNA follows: TGTGCCAGCGGACAGAGAAACTCCTACGAGCAGTACTTC. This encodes CASGQRNSYEQYF.

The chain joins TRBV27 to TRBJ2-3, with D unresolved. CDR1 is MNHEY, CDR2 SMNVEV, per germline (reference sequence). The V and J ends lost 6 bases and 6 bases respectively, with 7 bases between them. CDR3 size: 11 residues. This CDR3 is CASRIYDTQYF. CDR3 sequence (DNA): TGTGCCAGCAGAATTTATGATACGCAGTATTTT.

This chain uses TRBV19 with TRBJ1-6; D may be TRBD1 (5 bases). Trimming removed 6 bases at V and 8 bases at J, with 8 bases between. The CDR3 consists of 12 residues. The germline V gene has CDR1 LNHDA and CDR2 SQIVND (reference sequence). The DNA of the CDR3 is TGTGCCAGTAGCGCGGGGGATTCACCCCTCCACTTT. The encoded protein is CASSAGDSPLHF.